The 2 T cell receptor beta chains presented below share a single source sample, sequenced in a study of T-cell memory formation after mild COVID-19. Each CDR3 protein is one row after TCRdb ran MiXCR on the 5' RACE reads. Of fewer than 650,000 distinct CDR3 sequences in the sample, about 18% were seen once. The sequencing input was PBMCs or a T cell subset sorted from them (not recorded which). Receptors were obtained from an adult woman who had mild COVID-19 (a few samples of this study predate the infection). Cell type and time point are not known.

This clonotype was seen more than once but under ten times. The chain is built from TRBV20-1 and TRBJ1-2; no firm D call. Germline V gives CDR1 DFQATT, CDR2 SNEGSKA (reference sequence). This CDR3 contains 13 residues. V lost 0 bases and J lost 8, with 13 bases in between. The CDR3 DNA reads TGCAGTGCTAGAGATCTAAGGGCGGGAGGCTACACCTTC. Its protein is CSARDLRAGGYTF.

The chain has TRBV4-3 and TRBJ2-3; D is perhaps TRBD1 (6 bases). The CDR3 consists of 15 residues. Looked up from germline, CDR1 is LGHNA and CDR2 is YSLEER. Trimming took off 3 bases at V and 0 bases at J, with 10 bases between the two ends. The CDR3: CASSHTTGSTDTQYF. CDR3 coding DNA: TGCGCCAGCAGCCATACGACAGGTAGCACAGATACGCAGTATTTT.